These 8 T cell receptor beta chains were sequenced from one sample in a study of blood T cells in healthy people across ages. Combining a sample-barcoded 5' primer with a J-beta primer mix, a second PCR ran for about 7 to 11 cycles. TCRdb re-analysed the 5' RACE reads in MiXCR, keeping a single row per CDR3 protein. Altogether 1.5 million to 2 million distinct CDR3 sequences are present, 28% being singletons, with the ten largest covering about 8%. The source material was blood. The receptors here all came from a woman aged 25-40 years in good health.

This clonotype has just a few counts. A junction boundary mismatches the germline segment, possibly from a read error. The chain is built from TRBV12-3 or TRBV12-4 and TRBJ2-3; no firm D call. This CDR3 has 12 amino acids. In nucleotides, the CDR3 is TGTTCCAGCGTAGGACCTATACGTACGCAGTATTTT. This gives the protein CSSVGPIRTQYF.

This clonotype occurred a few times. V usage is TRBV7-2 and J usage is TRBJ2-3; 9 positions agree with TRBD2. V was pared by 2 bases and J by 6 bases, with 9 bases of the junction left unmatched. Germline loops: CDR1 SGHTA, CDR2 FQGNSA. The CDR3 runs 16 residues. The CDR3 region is CASSLPSGRSGDTQYF. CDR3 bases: TGTGCCAGCAGCTTACCGAGCGGGAGGTCTGGCGATACGCAGTATTTT. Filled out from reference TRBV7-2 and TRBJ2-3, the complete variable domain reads GAGVSQSPSNKVTEKGKDVELRCDPISGHTALYWYRQSLGQGLEFLIYFQGNSAPDKSGLPSDRFSAERTGGSVSTLTIQRTQQEDSAVYLCASSLPSGRSGDTQYFGPGTRLTVL.

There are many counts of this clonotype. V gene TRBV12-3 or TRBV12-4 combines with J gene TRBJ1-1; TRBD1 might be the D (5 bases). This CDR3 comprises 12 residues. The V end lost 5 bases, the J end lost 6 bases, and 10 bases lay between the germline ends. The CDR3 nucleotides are TGTGCCAGCAGTCTCTCAGGGCCTGAAGCTTTCTTT. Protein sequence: CASSLSGPEAFF.

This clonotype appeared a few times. In DNA, the CDR3 is TGTGCCAGCAGCTTAAGTTCACCGGTGAACACCGGGGAGCTGTTTTTT. Amino acid sequence: CASSLSSPVNTGELFF. The J gene is TRBJ2-2, the V gene TRBV7-3; D unclear. From germline, CDR1 is SGHTA and CDR2 FQGTGA. The V end lost 1 base, the J end lost 1 base, and 10 bases lay between the germline ends. The CDR3 totals 16 residues.

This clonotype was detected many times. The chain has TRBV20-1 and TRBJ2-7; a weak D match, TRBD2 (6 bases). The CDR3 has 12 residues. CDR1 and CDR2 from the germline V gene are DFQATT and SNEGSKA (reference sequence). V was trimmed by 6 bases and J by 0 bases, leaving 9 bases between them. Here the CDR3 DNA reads TGCAGTGCGCGGGGAAGCTCCTACGAGCAGTACTTC. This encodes CSARGSSYEQYF.

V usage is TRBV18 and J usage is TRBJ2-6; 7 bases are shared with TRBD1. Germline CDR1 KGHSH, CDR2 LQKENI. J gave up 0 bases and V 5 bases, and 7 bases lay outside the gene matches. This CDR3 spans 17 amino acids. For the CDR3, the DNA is TGTGCCAGCTCAACCGACAGGGAACCCTCTGGGGCCAACGTCCTGACTTTC. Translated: CASSTDREPSGANVLTF.

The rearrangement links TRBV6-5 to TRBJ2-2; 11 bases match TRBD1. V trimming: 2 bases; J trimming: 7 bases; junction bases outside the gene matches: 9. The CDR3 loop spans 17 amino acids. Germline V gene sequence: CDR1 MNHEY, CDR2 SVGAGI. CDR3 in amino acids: CASSYRWGQGGIGELFF. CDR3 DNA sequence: TGTGCCAGCAGTTACCGGTGGGGACAGGGGGGAATCGGGGAGCTGTTTTTT.

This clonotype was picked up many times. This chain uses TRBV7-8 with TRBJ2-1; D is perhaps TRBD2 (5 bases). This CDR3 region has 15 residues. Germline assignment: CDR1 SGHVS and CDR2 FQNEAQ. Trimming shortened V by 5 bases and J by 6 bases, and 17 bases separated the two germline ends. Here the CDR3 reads CASSLGRPGSNEQFF. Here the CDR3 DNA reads TGTGCCAGCAGCCTAGGGCGCCCTGGGAGCAATGAGCAGTTCTTC.